Below are 32 T cell receptor beta chains sequenced from a single sample in a study of blood T cell repertoires in COVID-19. Here immunoSEQ multiplex PCR was the method, and the copy in TCRdb shows in-frame clones only, minus some. The table lists 45,000 or so clones, roughly 90% of them singletons, with around 25% in the top ten. The sequencing input was peripheral blood. These receptors originate from a woman aged 80 or over in a cohort sampled during active or convalescent COVID-19.

The chain employs TRBV27 and TRBJ2-2, with D uncertain. The V and J ends lost 6 bases and 7 bases respectively, with 21 bases between them. The length of the CDR3 is 16 residues. The V gene's germline CDR1 is MNHEY and CDR2 SMNVEV (reference sequence). CDR3 DNA sequence: TGTGCCAGCAGGAGGTACCCGGGTAAAAAGGACGGGGAGCTGTTTTTT. Translated: CASRRYPGKKDGELFF.

The J gene is TRBJ1-2, the V gene TRBV6-4, with TRBD1 matching 12 bases. The CDR3 extends over 16 amino acids. Trimming at V came to 10 bases and at J to 7 bases, leaving 16 bases not matched to a gene. Germline V gene data show CDR1 as MRHNA and CDR2 as SNTAGT. This CDR3 reads CAIRPVPGQGAGGYTF. In nucleotides, the CDR3 is TGTGCCATAAGACCGGTCCCGGGACAGGGGGCTGGTGGCTACACCTTC.

This rearrangement joins TRBV6-5 to TRBJ2-1, with 8 bases identical to TRBD2. The junction had 13 bases not matched to a gene; V was cut back by 7 bases and J by 8 bases. CDR1 and CDR2 (germline): MNHEY, SVGAGI. The CDR3 contains 15 residues. The CDR3 region is CASMRAGRANDEQFF. The CDR3, as DNA: TGTGCCAGCATGAGAGCCGGGAGGGCCAACGATGAGCAGTTCTTC.

The chain couples TRBV5-1 to TRBJ1-1, with 8 positions matching TRBD1. Germline assignment: CDR1 SGHRS and CDR2 YFSETQ. The CDR3 totals 15 residues. V shed 4 bases and J 1 base; nucleotides not matched to a gene: 6. The CDR3 DNA reads as TGCGCCAGCAGCCGGACAGGGAAGACGAACACTGAAGCTTTCTTT. This sequence encodes CASSRTGKTNTEAFF.

The rearrangement joins TRBV9 to TRBJ2-3; D is undetermined. Trimming left V 0 bases short and J 0 bases short, with 8 bases between. Germline values: CDR1 SGDLS, CDR2 YYNGEE. The length of the CDR3 is 15 residues. The CDR3 DNA reads as TGTGCCAGCAGCGTAGTCTGGCGGAGCACAGATACGCAGTATTTT. Encoded protein: CASSVVWRSTDTQYF.

The chain employs TRBV11-3 and TRBJ1-1; possibly TRBD1 for D (5 bases). This CDR3 is built from 14 residues. Trimming removed 5 bases at V and 12 bases at J, with 22 bases between. Germline V gene sequence: CDR1 SGHNT, CDR2 YENEEA. The CDR3: CASSIQFESGGTFF. The CDR3 nucleotides are TGTGCCAGCAGCATCCAGTTCGAGTCCGGGGGAACTTTCTTT.

This clone was picked up a small number of times. V gene TRBV19 combines with J gene TRBJ1-4; 10 bases align to TRBD1. The germline V gene encodes CDR1 LNHDA and CDR2 SQIVND (reference sequence). The CDR3 extends over 15 amino acids. With V trimmed by 5 bases and J by 6 bases, 6 bases remained unmatched. The CDR3 DNA sequence: TGTGCCAGTAGTGGCACCGGGACAGGGGATGAAAAACTGTTTTTT. This codes for CASSGTGTGDEKLFF. Variable domain in full (rest from reference TRBV19 and TRBJ1-4): DGGITQSPKYLFRKEGQNVTLSCEQNLNHDAMYWYRQDPGQGLRLIYYSQIVNDFQKGDIAEGYSVSREKKESFPLTVTSAQKNPTAFYLCASSGTGTGDEKLFFGSGTQLSVL.

This clone was counted a single time. V gene TRBV2 combines with J gene TRBJ2-5; D perhaps matches TRBD2 (5 bases). This CDR3 is built from 12 residues. Germline-derived CDR1 and CDR2 are SNHLY and FYNNEI. Trimming removed 4 bases at V and 5 bases at J, with 8 bases between. In DNA form, the CDR3 reads TGTGCCAGCAGTGTTTCGGGGGAGACCCAGTACTTC. Protein: CASSVSGETQYF.

The rearrangement uses TRBV5-4 and TRBJ1-2; 9 positions match TRBD1. CDR3 size: 17 residues. Trimming at V came to 3 bases and at J to 0 bases, leaving 9 bases not matched to a gene. Germline V gene lookup returns CDR1 SGHNT and CDR2 YYREEE (reference sequence). CDR3 nucleotide sequence: TGTGCCAGCAGCTGGGGACAGGGAAACATCCCTAACTATGGCTACACCTTC. Its protein product is CASSWGQGNIPNYGYTF.

V gene TRBV28 combines with J gene TRBJ1-2; maybe TRBD1 (5 bases). V shed 5 bases and J shed 8 bases, with 12 bases lying between them. Germline V gene data show CDR1 as MDHEN and CDR2 as SYDVKM. The CDR3 has 12 amino acids. The CDR3 DNA follows: TGTGCCAGCAGTGTCCCGGGGGACGGCTACACCTTC. This codes for CASSVPGDGYTF.

DNA of the CDR3: TGTGCCAGCAGCCCTCGACTAGCGGGAGCGGGGGGGAGTGAGCAGTTCTTC. Translated, it gives CASSPRLAGAGGSEQFF. The chain couples TRBV9 to TRBJ2-1; 12 nucleotides align to TRBD2. The junction had 14 bases not matched to a gene; V was cut back by 4 bases and J by 9 bases. The CDR3 sequence is 17 residues long. Germline V gives CDR1 SGDLS, CDR2 YYNGEE.

The chain combines TRBV7-3 with TRBJ2-5; TRBD1 aligns across 8 bases. The CDR3 loop spans 16 amino acids. The germline gives CDR1 SGHTA, CDR2 FQGTGA. V gave up 1 base and J gave up 5 bases; unmatched junction bases: 9. DNA of the CDR3: TGTGCCAGCAGCTTAAGAGGTCAGGGGGCGAGGGAGACCCAGTACTTC. Translated, it gives CASSLRGQGARETQYF.

This chain joins TRBV6-5 and TRBJ2-2; TRBD2 matches 10 bases. This CDR3 is 16 amino acids long. With 3 bases clipped from V and 6 bases from J, the junction kept 7 bases outside the gene matches. Germline-derived CDR1 and CDR2 are MNHEY and SVGAGI. This CDR3 reads CASSYVSGGAPGELFF. As DNA, the CDR3 is TGTGCCAGCAGTTATGTGAGCGGGGGGGCCCCCGGGGAGCTGTTTTTT.

This clone appeared a few times. The gene calls are TRBV2 and TRBJ1-3; 8 bases fit TRBD1. The CDR3 has 15 residues. J was trimmed by 4 bases and V by 6 bases; bases with no gene match: 8. Looked up from germline, CDR1 is SNHLY and CDR2 is FYNNEI. Written as DNA, the CDR3 is TGTGCCAGCAGGATATCCGGGACAGGAGGAAACACCATATATTTT. Its protein is CASRISGTGGNTIYF.

The chain carries TRBV7-2 and TRBJ1-5; a possible D gene is TRBD1 (5 bases). Trimming shortened V by 5 bases and J by 4 bases, and 15 bases separated the two germline ends. CDR3 length: 15 residues. Germline V gene data show CDR1 as SGHTA and CDR2 as FQGNSA. For the CDR3, the DNA is TGTGCCAGCAGCCCTGTGGAGGGGTCTAATCAGCCCCAGCATTTT. Protein product: CASSPVEGSNQPQHF.

In DNA form, the CDR3 reads TGTGCCAGCAGCTTGGGACAGGGTGCGGCCCTCCACTTT. Translating gives CASSLGQGAALHF. The V and J genes are TRBV7-2 and TRBJ1-6; TRBD1 aligns across 9 bases. Germline CDR1 is SGHTA and CDR2 is FQGNSA. The CDR3 loop spans 13 amino acids. Trimming removed 3 bases from V and 14 bases from J; junction bases left unmatched: 5. The full variable domain, rest sourced from reference TRBV7-2 and TRBJ1-6, is GAGVSQSPSNKVTEKGKDVELRCDPISGHTALYWYRQSLGQGLEFLIYFQGNSAPDKSGLPSDRFSAERTGGSVSTLTIQRTQQEDSAVYLCASSLGQGAALHFGNGTRLTVT.

The genes are TRBV18 and TRBJ2-3; 8 nucleotides match TRBD2. V lost 5 bases, J lost 4 bases, and 8 bases stayed unmatched. In germline, CDR1 is KGHSH, CDR2 LQKENI. The CDR3 contains 15 residues. The CDR3 nucleotides read TGTGCCAGCTCAACGCTGGGACTAGGTGCAGATACGCAGTATTTT. It specifies CASSTLGLGADTQYF.

The genes are TRBV28 and TRBJ1-5; D is uncertain. Germline V gene lookup returns CDR1 MDHEN and CDR2 SYDVKM. This CDR3 is 14 amino acids long. V lost 5 bases and J lost 3, with 11 bases in between. CDR3 sequence reads: CASSKTRYNQPQHF. The CDR3 DNA sequence: TGTGCCAGCAGTAAGACACGATACAATCAGCCCCAGCATTTT.

The chain employs TRBV5-1 and TRBJ1-4; TRBD1 matches at 9 bases. The germline CDR1 and CDR2 sequences are SGHRS and YFSETQ. The CDR3 spans 16 residues. V lost 4 bases, J lost 6 bases, and 10 bases stayed unmatched. The CDR3 region is CASSARPGQGDEKLFF. CDR3 sequence (DNA): TGCGCCAGCAGCGCGCGGCCGGGACAGGGAGATGAAAAACTGTTTTTT.

The chain uses TRBV5-8 and TRBJ1-5; maybe TRBD1 (5 bases). The CDR3 contains 15 residues. Deletions cut 4 bases from V and 2 bases from J, with 13 bases between. The V gene's germline CDR1 is SGHTS and CDR2 YDEGEE. DNA for the CDR3: TGTGCCAGCAGCCTAGGGGCCCCCGGCAATCAGCCCCAGCATTTT. Amino acid sequence: CASSLGAPGNQPQHF.

The genes are TRBV4-1 and TRBJ2-7, with D possibly TRBD2 on 5 matching bases. V gave up 0 bases and J gave up 5 bases, with 14 bases separating them. CDR3 size: 15 residues. Germline V gives CDR1 MGHRA, CDR2 YSYEKL. The CDR3 is CASSQEAAIGNEQYF. As DNA, the CDR3 is TGCGCCAGCAGCCAAGAGGCTGCCATCGGGAACGAGCAGTACTTC.

This clone was counted a single time. The V call is TRBV19, the J call TRBJ1-2; no clear D gene. Germline CDR1 LNHDA, CDR2 SQIVND (reference sequence). The V end was cut by 3 bases, the J end by 0 bases, with 11 bases between. This CDR3 comprises 15 residues. The CDR3 DNA is TGTGCCAGTAGTATGAGACTCGAAGCTAACTATGGCTACACCTTC. Residues: CASSMRLEANYGYTF.

This clone has only a few counts. This chain uses TRBV5-4 with TRBJ2-7; TRBD1 aligns across 8 bases. Germline V CDR1 and CDR2: SGHNT, YYREEE (reference sequence). CDR3 length equals 14 residues. After removal of 5 bases from V and 2 bases from J, the junction contained 6 bases not matched to a gene. CDR3 bases: TGTGCCAGCAGTCTGACAGGGGACGCCTACGAGCAGTACTTC. Translation: CASSLTGDAYEQYF.

The chain joins TRBV7-2 to TRBJ2-3, with D perhaps matching TRBD2 (6 bases). Trimming removed 3 bases at V and 2 bases at J, with 12 bases between. Germline CDR1 reads SGHTA; CDR2 reads FQGNSA. The CDR3 has 15 residues. CDR3 in amino acids: CASSLLLANTDTQYF. The CDR3 region has the DNA TGTGCCAGCAGCTTGTTGCTAGCGAACACAGATACGCAGTATTTT.

The sample holds a few counts of this clone. V gene TRBV10-2 combines with J gene TRBJ1-2, with D possibly matching TRBD1 (5 bases). CDR3 length: 16 amino acids. V dropped 0 bases and J dropped 4 bases, with 15 bases sitting between them. Germline assignment: CDR1 WSHSY and CDR2 SAAADI. For the CDR3, the DNA is TGCGCCAGCAGTGAGTCGATGGGGAGGGGCCTCTATGGCTACACCTTC. It translates to CASSESMGRGLYGYTF.

This chain connects TRBV5-6 to TRBJ2-7, with D possibly matching TRBD1 (6 bases). This CDR3 spans 12 amino acids. Germline-derived CDR1 and CDR2 are SGHDT and YYEEEE. The V end lost 2 bases, the J end lost 4 bases, and 7 bases lay between the germline ends. The CDR3 bases are TGTGCCAGCAGCTTACAGGGATACGAGCAGTACTTC. Residues: CASSLQGYEQYF.

The chain combines TRBV6-6 with TRBJ2-7, with 7 bases identical to TRBD2. The V gene's germline CDR1 is MNHNY and CDR2 SVGAGI (reference sequence). Germline trimming cut 0 bases from V and 2 bases from J; bases unmatched to any gene: 4. CDR3 length: 15 amino acids. The CDR3: CASSYSGRGAYEQYF. The CDR3 DNA reads as TGTGCCAGCAGTTACTCGGGTCGGGGGGCCTACGAGCAGTACTTC.

The rearrangement uses TRBV29-1 and TRBJ1-1; D call uncertain. V was cut by 7 bases and J by 0 bases, with 6 bases left in between. The CDR3 sequence is 11 residues long. Germline V gene lookup returns CDR1 SQVTM and CDR2 ANQGSEA. CDR3 sequence (DNA): TGCAGCGGGCAGATGAACACTGAAGCTTTCTTT. Translating it yields CSGQMNTEAFF. Full variable domain (remainder filled in from reference TRBV29-1 and TRBJ1-1): SAVISQKPSRDICQRGTSLTIQCQVDSQVTMMFWYRQQPGQSLTLIATANQGSEATYESGFVIDKFPISRPNLTFSTLTVSNMSPEDSSIYLCSGQMNTEAFFGQGTRLTVV.

The chain links TRBV7-2 to TRBJ1-1, with 12 positions matching TRBD1. Germline CDR1 reads SGHTA; CDR2 reads FQGNSA. The junction had 3 bases not matched to a gene; V was cut back by 3 bases and J by 1 base. CDR3 length: 16 amino acids. The CDR3 reads CASSLGQGARNTEAFF. The DNA for the CDR3 is TGTGCCAGCAGCTTGGGACAGGGGGCAAGGAACACTGAAGCTTTCTTT.

The V gene is TRBV3-1 (or the pseudogene TRBV3-2), the J gene TRBJ2-6; a possible D gene is TRBD2 (7 bases). CDR3 length: 17 amino acids. Germline-derived CDR1 and CDR2 are LGHDT and YNNKEL (reference sequence). Trimming removed 4 bases from V and 0 bases from J, with 13 bases in between. CDR3 protein: CASSRGGPSSGANVLTF. The CDR3 region has the DNA TGTGCCAGCAGCCGGGGGGGGCCAAGCTCTGGGGCCAACGTCCTGACTTTC.

The gene calls are TRBV6-6 and TRBJ1-5; 10 nucleotides agree with TRBD1. V lost 6 bases to trimming and J lost 6 bases; unmatched junction nucleotides: 5. The CDR3 length is 14 residues. Germline CDR1 MNHNY, CDR2 SVGAGI (reference sequence). This chain's CDR3 is CASRQTGGGQPQHF. The CDR3 DNA sequence: TGTGCCAGCAGACAGACAGGGGGCGGTCAGCCCCAGCATTTT.

This clone was seen more than once but under ten times. V and J are TRBV5-1 and TRBJ1-2, with D unresolved. V was pared by 1 base and J by 1 base, with 5 bases between. The germline CDR1 and CDR2 sequences are SGHRS and YFSETQ. CDR3 length equals 13 residues. The CDR3: CASSLSGNYGYTF. The CDR3 DNA follows: TGCGCCAGCAGCTTGTCGGGTAACTATGGCTACACCTTC. Full variable domain (remainder filled in from reference TRBV5-1 and TRBJ1-2): KAGVTQTPRYLIKTRGQQVTLSCSPISGHRSVSWYQQTPGQGLQFLFEYFSETQRNKGNFPGRFSGRQFSNSRSEMNVSTLELGDSALYLCASSLSGNYGYTFGSGTRLTVV.